These 2 T cell receptor beta chains came from one sample sequenced in a study of blood T cells in healthy people across ages. Through a sample-barcoded 5' primer and a J-beta primer mix, a second PCR was run for roughly 7 to 12 cycles. Via MiXCR, TCRdb re-called the 5' RACE reads, giving one row per CDR3 protein. The top ten clones hold 10% to 15% of a sample with some 880,000 distinct CDR3 sequences, around 34% of them seen once. The sequencing input was blood. The receptors were gathered from a man between 18 and 35 years old in good health.

This clonotype was detected a few times. The chain combines TRBV2 with TRBJ2-4; D is possibly TRBD2 (5 bases). CDR1 is SNHLY, CDR2 FYNNEI, per germline. The CDR3 has 15 residues. Trimming shortened V by 6 bases and J by 8 bases, and 20 bases separated the two germline ends. In DNA, the CDR3 is TGTGCCAGCAGCGCCGACTCTGCGGGTTATGACATTCAGTACTTC. Protein sequence: CASSADSAGYDIQYF.

There are many counts of this clonotype. The rearrangement uses TRBV6-6 and TRBJ1-5, with D uncertain. V was clipped by 6 bases and J by 3 bases, with 6 bases between them. This CDR3 comprises 12 residues. Germline V gene data show CDR1 as MNHNY and CDR2 as SVGAGI (reference sequence). CDR3 nucleotide sequence: TGTGCCAGCAGCTCCTACAATCAGCCCCAGCATTTT. As protein: CASSSYNQPQHF.